Presented here are 3 T cell receptor beta chains from one specimen sequenced in a study of a mutant IDH1 vaccine in newly diagnosed glioma (dated by TCRdb to the early 2020s). No antigen has been identified for these receptors. The library relied on the immunoSEQ multiplex PCR assay. Drawn from immuneACCESS, this table holds only the in-frame rearrangements with V and J called that TCRdb kept. Clones are partly lost; checked studies trace under half to an unresolved V gene and leave the rest unexplained. This sample holds tens of thousands of clones; about 81% were observed only once. Clones ranked in the top ten supply around 8.3% of the sample. The sample's time point label is to be understood as: week 11, during vaccination. Each vaccine dose, consisting of 300 ug of a 20-mer mutant IDH1 peptide in Montanide, was administered subcutaneously with topical imiquimod. The specimen was PBMCs, collected from a glioma patient whose treatment included an IDH1 peptide vaccine. The source of these receptors is a woman aged 50 to 65 with glioma.

V usage is TRBV5-6 and J usage is TRBJ1-1; the D gene is possibly TRBD1 (6 bases). Trimming took off 2 bases at V and 8 bases at J, with 19 bases between the two ends. This CDR3 region has 15 residues. CDR1 and CDR2 (germline): SGHDT, YYEEEE. As DNA, the CDR3 is TGTGCCAGCAGCTTACGGTTCGTAAGCGGGACAGAAGCTTTCTTT. Translating gives CASSLRFVSGTEAFF. Full variable domain (remainder filled in from reference TRBV5-6 and TRBJ1-1): DAGVTQSPTHLIKTRGQQVTLRCSPKSGHDTVSWYQQALGQGPQFIFQYYEEEERQRGNFPDRFSGHQFPNYSSELNVNALLLGDSALYLCASSLRFVSGTEAFFGQGTRLTVV.

This clone was seen a few times. The chain is built from TRBV6-1 and TRBJ1-1, with 7 bases matching TRBD1. CDR3 length equals 15 residues. The J segment lost 3 bases and the V segment lost 6 bases, leaving 10 bases of the junction unmatched. Per the germline V gene, CDR1 is MNHNS and CDR2 is SASEGT. CDR3 DNA: TGTGCCAGCAGCTTTCTACAGGGGATGGACACTGAAGCTTTCTTT. It translates to CASSFLQGMDTEAFF.

This rearrangement joins TRBV6-5 to TRBJ2-7; either TRBD1 or TRBD2 may fit D (5 bases each). The V end was cut by 5 bases, the J end by 11 bases, with 16 bases between. Germline CDR1 reads MNHEY; CDR2 reads SVGAGI. This CDR3 has 12 residues. CDR3 DNA sequence: TGTGCCAGCAGTCCCGCGGTGGGGGAAAAGTACTTC. This encodes CASSPAVGEKYF.